A selection of T cell receptor beta chains follows, all from one sample in a study of T cell repertoires in cytomegalovirus infection. TCRdb ran MiXCR on the reads and lists one entry per CDR3 protein. Of more than 90,000 distinct CDR3 sequences in the sample, 9.5% to 13% were seen once. These receptors' targets are unknown. The sequencing input was PBMCs, sequenced either directly or after in vitro stimulation (not recorded which). The source of these receptors is a human donor in good health (CMV status not recorded). Some clones in this sample may be carry-over from other donors' samples. Both conserved end residues are part of each CDR3. D genes are given only for firm matches. A clone size is listed for some rows: how often the clone was seen (once, few, many), or a class if it is expanded.

D,V,size,J,length,CDR3,DNA
TRBD2,TRBV5-6,NA,TRBJ2-5,14,CASSSGLPQETQYF,TGTGCCAGCAGTAGCGGGCTTCCACAAGAGACCCAGTACTTC
TRBD1,TRBV19,few,TRBJ2-1,14,CASSIGTGGNEQFF,TGTGCCAGTAGTATAGGGACAGGGGGCAATGAGCAGTTCTTC
NA,TRBV2,NA,TRBJ1-5,15,CASSEDRQVNQPQHF,TGTGCCAGCAGTGAGGACCGACAGGTCAATCAGCCCCAGCATTTT
TRBD1,TRBV7-6,NA,TRBJ1-1,12,CASSLAGQRAFF,TGTGCCAGCAGCTTAGCGGGACAGCGGGCTTTCTTT
TRBD2,TRBV27,few,TRBJ2-1,15,CASSFVSGRFNEQFF,TGTGCCAGCAGTTTTGTTAGCGGGAGGTTCAATGAGCAGTTCTTC
TRBD1,TRBV29-1,many,TRBJ1-2,12,CSVWTGGYGYTF,TGCAGCGTTTGGACAGGGGGTTATGGCTACACCTTC
TRBD2,TRBV7-8,NA,TRBJ2-4,16,CASSLVPGGTKNIQYF,TGTGCCAGCAGCTTAGTTCCGGGGGGGACCAAAAACATTCAGTACTTC
TRBD2,TRBV28,many,TRBJ2-1,12,CASSLAGGEQFF,TGTGCCAGCAGTTTAGCGGGGGGGGAGCAGTTCTTC
NA,TRBV2,NA,TRBJ2-5,12,CASTLPQETQYF,TGTGCCAGTACGTTACCGCAAGAGACCCAGTACTTC
TRBD2,TRBV6-6,NA,TRBJ2-7,18,CASSYSTSGRLSSYEQYF,TGTGCCAGCAGTTACTCGACTAGCGGGAGGCTCAGCTCCTACGAGCAGTACTTC
TRBD1,TRBV6-6,few,TRBJ1-1,15,CASSYPQGANTEAFF,TGTGCCAGCAGTTATCCGCAGGGGGCAAACACTGAAGCTTTCTTT
NA,TRBV20-1,few,TRBJ2-7,13,CSARGLLAYEQYF,TGCAGTGCTAGAGGGTTATTGGCCTACGAGCAGTACTTC
TRBD1,TRBV7-2,many,TRBJ2-5,13,CASNTGGAETQYF,TGTGCCAGCAATACAGGGGGCGCAGAGACCCAGTACTTC
TRBD1,TRBV12-3/TRBV12-4,few,TRBJ2-1,14,CASSFGQGAYEQFF,TGTGCCAGCAGTTTTGGACAGGGGGCGTATGAGCAGTTCTTC
TRBD1,TRBV7-2,many,TRBJ1-5,14,CASSTGTGRAKQHF,TGTGCCAGCAGCACCGGGACAGGGCGGGCCAAGCAGCATTTT
NA,TRBV5-5,NA,TRBJ2-7,15,CASSLGAGEAYEQYF,TGTGCCAGCAGCTTGGGGGCAGGGGAGGCCTACGAGCAGTACTTC
NA,TRBV6-2/TRBV6-3,few,TRBJ1-5,13,CASSPVGGQPQHF,TGTGCCAGCAGCCCCGTTGGGGGTCAGCCCCAGCATTTT
TRBD2,TRBV7-8,many,TRBJ2-3,16,CASSARLAQTGDTQYF,TGTGCCAGCAGCGCAAGACTAGCGCAAACTGGAGATACGCAGTATTTT
NA,TRBV6-2/TRBV6-3,NA,TRBJ2-3,15,CASREAAGYTDTQYF,TGTGCCAGCAGGGAGGCTGCAGGTTACACAGATACGCAGTATTTT
NA,TRBV19,NA,TRBJ2-1,16,CAPIRSFPGSYNEQFF,TGTGCCCCGATTCGGAGTTTCCCGGGATCCTACAATGAGCAGTTCTTC
TRBD1,TRBV23-1,few,TRBJ1-5,18,CASSQSRDRGFSNQPQHF,TGCGCCAGCAGTCAATCCCGGGACAGGGGGTTTAGCAATCAGCCCCAGCATTTT
NA,TRBV7-8,many,TRBJ2-3,16,CASSLQGASRTDTQYF,TGTGCCAGCAGCTTACAAGGGGCCAGTCGGACAGATACGCAGTATTTT
NA,TRBV28,NA,TRBJ2-4,14,CASSLIATKNIQYF,TGTGCCAGCAGTTTAATAGCGACCAAAAACATTCAGTACTTC
NA,TRBV6-1,many,TRBJ2-1,12,CASRTGTLEQFF,TGTGCCAGCAGAACAGGGACCCTGGAGCAGTTCTTC
NA,TRBV10-3,NA,TRBJ2-1,15,CAISEDPLRPNEQFF,TGTGCCATCAGTGAAGACCCTTTAAGGCCCAATGAGCAGTTCTTC
TRBD1,TRBV18,NA,TRBJ2-5,15,CASSLLGQGGETQYF,TGTGCCAGCTCACTCCTAGGACAGGGCGGTGAGACCCAGTACTTC
NA,TRBV7-2,many,TRBJ1-1,14,CASSRTALNTEAFF,TGTGCCAGCAGTCGGACAGCCCTGAACACTGAAGCTTTCTTT
NA,TRBV11-1,many,TRBJ2-4,11,CAEGVKNIQYF,TGTGCCGAGGGGGTAAAAAACATTCAGTACTTC
TRBD1,TRBV7-6,NA,TRBJ2-7,13,CASSRTGGYEQYF,TGTGCCAGCAGCCGGACAGGGGGCTACGAGCAGTACTTC
TRBD2,TRBV4-1,many,TRBJ2-4,18,CASSQPSGTSVDKNIQYF,TGCGCCAGCAGCCAACCCTCCGGGACTAGCGTGGACAAAAACATTCAGTACTTC
NA,TRBV12-3/TRBV12-4,many,TRBJ2-1,14,CASSFKGLGNEQFF,TGTGCCAGCAGTTTCAAGGGCCTGGGGAATGAGCAGTTCTTC
NA,TRBV11-3,many,TRBJ2-2,17,CASRDLTGLANTGELFF,TGTGCCAGCAGAGACTTGACGGGGCTCGCGAACACCGGGGAGCTGTTTTTT
NA,TRBV19,few,TRBJ2-3,16,CASTNRGGNPTDTQYF,TGTGCCAGTACCAATAGGGGTGGAAACCCCACAGATACGCAGTATTTT
NA,TRBV7-2,many,TRBJ1-2,14,CASSRAGVGYGYTF,TGTGCCAGCAGCCGGGCTGGGGTCGGCTATGGCTACACCTTC
NA,TRBV6-1,many,TRBJ1-1,16,CASSYGGLQLNTEAFF,TGTGCCAGCAGTTACGGGGGTCTTCAGTTGAACACTGAAGCTTTCTTT
TRBD2,TRBV7-2,many,TRBJ2-1,16,CASSLIAGVVQNEQFF,TGTGCCAGCAGCTTAATAGCGGGAGTAGTGCAGAATGAGCAGTTCTTC
NA,TRBV6-2/TRBV6-3,NA,TRBJ1-1,13,CASSYPQNTEAFF,TGTGCCAGCAGTTACCCTCAGAACACTGAAGCTTTCTTT
TRBD1,TRBV19,few,TRBJ1-1,15,CASSIDRAMNTEAFF,TGTGCCAGTAGTATCGACAGGGCGATGAACACTGAAGCTTTCTTT
NA,TRBV4-2,NA,TRBJ1-5,13,CASSQELVQPQHF,TGTGCCAGCAGCCAAGAGTTGGTACAGCCCCAGCATTTT
NA,TRBV11-2,many,TRBJ2-1,14,CASSLGTAYNEQFF,TGTGCCAGCAGCCTAGGGACGGCCTACAATGAGCAGTTCTTC
TRBD2,TRBV7-2,many,TRBJ2-5,15,CASSLGSGSVETQYF,TGTGCCAGCAGCTTAGGTAGCGGGAGCGTGGAGACCCAGTACTTC
NA,TRBV4-1,NA,TRBJ2-2,15,CASSTGSMGTGELFF,TGCGCCAGCAGCACTGGCAGCATGGGTACCGGGGAGCTGTTTTTT
NA,TRBV7-2,many,TRBJ1-2,13,CASSLDIFDTDTF,TGTGCCAGCAGCTTAGATATCTTTGACACTGACACCTTC
NA,TRBV5-4,many,TRBJ2-1,15,CASSSRLEHYNEQFF,TGTGCCAGCAGCTCTAGACTAGAGCACTACAATGAGCAGTTCTTC
TRBD2,TRBV7-8,many,TRBJ2-3,16,CASAPVDSGRADTQYF,TGTGCCAGCGCCCCGGTGGATAGCGGGAGGGCAGATACGCAGTATTTT
TRBD1,TRBV7-8,many,TRBJ2-2,14,CASSYAGGPGELFF,TGTGCCAGCAGCTACGCAGGGGGACCCGGGGAGCTGTTTTTT
NA,TRBV15,NA,TRBJ2-7,13,CATAGGGSYEQYF,TGTGCCACCGCTGGAGGGGGCTCCTACGAGCAGTACTTC
NA,TRBV7-9,NA,TRBJ2-5,15,CASSLVGAGQETQYF,TGTGCCAGCAGCTTAGTCGGAGCGGGCCAAGAGACCCAGTACTTC
TRBD2,TRBV5-5,many,TRBJ2-1,15,CASSLEAGDYNEQFF,TGTGCCAGCAGCTTGGAAGCGGGGGACTACAATGAGCAGTTCTTC
NA,TRBV12-3/TRBV12-4,NA,TRBJ1-1,12,CASSPLIREAFF,TGTGCCAGCAGTCCCTTAATCAGGGAAGCTTTCTTT
TRBD2,TRBV6-2/TRBV6-3,few,TRBJ2-1,16,CASSSRTSGRNGEQFF,TGTGCCAGCAGTTCCCGGACTAGCGGGAGAAATGGTGAGCAGTTCTTC
TRBD1,TRBV2,NA,TRBJ1-1,13,CANRGQGTTEAFF,TGTGCCAACAGGGGCCAGGGTACCACTGAAGCTTTCTTT